The clone carrying this TCR beta chain was observed a handful of times. The CDR3 loop spans 14 amino acids. The V and J ends lost 7 bases and 0 bases respectively, with 13 bases between them. CDR1 is MDHEN and CDR2 is SYDVKM in the germline V gene. The source of the sample is a study of patients and donors after allogeneic stem cell transplantation. TCRdb re-called the RT-PCR reads through MiXCR, storing one row per CDR3 protein. The sample yields more than 850,000 distinct CDR3 sequences, more than 15% seen once. The chain carries TRBV28 and TRBJ2-7; D not certain. Sequenced material: blood, either unsorted or a sorted T cell fraction (not recorded which). This sequence originates from a human donor who was either an allogeneic HSCT recipient or a stem cell or donor lymphocyte infusion donor (not recorded which). It is not recorded whose cells these are; they may come from a transplant donor. CDR3: CASTRVGISYEQYF. The CDR3 DNA sequence: TGTGCCAGCACCCGAGTAGGCATCTCCTACGAGCAGTACTTC.